The entry below gives a single T cell receptor beta chain sequence along with its context. The same CDR3 also results from other DNA sequences found in this sample. The data derive from a study of blood T cell repertoires in COVID-19. Trimming removed 2 bases from V and 1 base from J, with 6 bases in between. This CDR3 has 13 residues. Germline V gene lookup returns CDR1 GTSNPN and CDR2 SVGIG (reference sequence). This table comes from immunoSEQ multiplex PCR, and its TCRdb copy is limited to in-frame clones, with some not included. The repertoire holds some 300,000 clones, with just under 90% as singletons.

The clonotype was recovered from a woman between 45 and 60 years old with COVID-19, enrolled during active disease. Sequencing was done on a sample of peripheral blood. The rearrangement uses TRBV30 and TRBJ1-5; no reliable D call. The DNA for the CDR3 is TGTGCCTGGAGTTCGGGGAGCAATCAGCCCCAGCATTTT. Its translation: CAWSSGSNQPQHF.